The 20 T cell receptor beta chains given below trace back to one sample, sequenced in a study of T cells in Graves' hyperthyroidism and ophthalmopathy. The CDR3 regions of TCR beta were amplified from RNA transcripts. The TCR CDR3 first-round RT-PCR relied on the HTBI primer set. TCRdb analysed the multiplex PCR reads with MiXCR anew, one entry per CDR3 protein. The profile shows approximately 600,000 distinct CDR3 sequences, about 15% of them singletons. The source material was blood. These receptors came from a woman in her forties with Graves' ophthalmopathy.

This clonotype came up many times. The chain employs TRBV30 and TRBJ1-1; D unresolved. CDR1 is GTSNPN and CDR2 is SVGIG in the germline V gene (reference sequence). This CDR3 comprises 13 residues. The V end was cut by 4 bases, the J end by 0 bases, with 9 bases between. CDR3 sequence: CAWKLPVNTEAFF. The DNA of the CDR3 is TGTGCCTGGAAGTTGCCAGTGAACACTGAAGCTTTCTTT.

This clonotype has a count of ten or more. This rearrangement joins TRBV28 to TRBJ1-2; a weak D match, TRBD1 (5 bases). Germline V CDR1 and CDR2: MDHEN, SYDVKM. Trimming stripped 7 bases from V and 7 bases from J, with 13 bases between. This CDR3 region has 12 residues. The CDR3, as DNA: TGTGCCAGCACCCTGGCGGGGCGTGGCTACACCTTC. Translation: CASTLAGRGYTF.

This clonotype appeared many times. The chain employs TRBV6-4 and TRBJ2-5, with TRBD2 as a possible D gene (5 bases). The CDR3 consists of 13 residues. Germline V gene data show CDR1 as MRHNA and CDR2 as SNTAGT. The CDR3 sequence is CETEWGVAETQYF. DNA for the CDR3: TGTGAAACCGAATGGGGAGTCGCGGAGACCCAGTACTTC.

The rearrangement links TRBV6-1 to TRBJ1-6; TRBD1 aligns across 9 bases. J was trimmed by 10 bases and V by 6 bases; bases with no gene match: 7. Per germline, CDR1 MNHNS and CDR2 SASEGT. This CDR3 has 14 amino acids. CDR3 in amino acids: CASSWDRDGSPLHF. The CDR3 bases are TGTGCCAGCAGCTGGGACAGGGATGGATCACCCCTCCACTTT.

This clonotype was seen repeatedly, ten times or more. The V and J genes are TRBV3-1 and TRBJ2-7, with D possibly being TRBD2 (6 bases). The germline gives CDR1 LGHDT, CDR2 YNNKEL (reference sequence). V lost 3 bases, J lost 2 bases, and 8 bases lay in between. The CDR3 sequence is 13 residues long. This chain's CDR3 is CASSHGTAYEQYF. The CDR3 nucleotides are TGTGCCAGCAGCCACGGGACTGCCTACGAGCAGTACTTC.

Ten or more counts support this clonotype. The rearrangement uses TRBV29-1 and TRBJ1-6; D is perhaps TRBD1 (6 bases). V lost 5 bases and J lost 9, with 17 bases in between. This CDR3 comprises 14 residues. Germline CDR1 reads SQVTM; CDR2 reads ANQGSEA. This CDR3 reads CSVRGGPESSPLHF. CDR3 nucleotide sequence: TGCAGCGTTCGGGGGGGGCCTGAAAGTTCACCCCTCCACTTT.

There are a few counts of this clonotype. The chain carries TRBV2 and TRBJ2-7; D gene ambiguous. The CDR3 is 15 amino acids. V lost 8 bases and J 2 bases, leaving 19 bases between the germline ends. Germline loops: CDR1 SNHLY, CDR2 FYNNEI. Written as DNA, the CDR3 is TGTGCCAGCTCTTTGCTGGCGGACCCACCCTACGAGCAGTACTTC. This codes for CASSLLADPPYEQYF.

This clonotype was seen many times. The gene calls are TRBV12-3 or TRBV12-4 and TRBJ2-5; 8 nucleotides align to TRBD2. The CDR3 runs 15 residues. V lost 1 base, J lost 5 bases, and 6 bases stayed unmatched. CDR3 nucleotides: TGTGCCAGCAGTTTAGGAGCGGGAGCGCTGGAGACCCAGTACTTC. This encodes CASSLGAGALETQYF.

This clonotype was seen many times. The rearrangement uses TRBV10-3 and TRBJ1-2; 9 nucleotides agree with TRBD1. Germline CDR1 is ENHRY and CDR2 is SYGVKD. The CDR3 runs to 15 residues. V was clipped by 4 bases and J by 7 bases; unmatched bases: 10. CDR3 sequence reads: CAISVRQGVETGYTF. The CDR3 DNA sequence: TGTGCCATCAGTGTACGACAGGGGGTCGAAACTGGCTACACCTTC.

As DNA, the CDR3 is TGCAGCGTACTCTTTCTAGCAGACTCTTACGAGCAGTACTTC. It translates to CSVLFLADSYEQYF. The chain links TRBV29-1 to TRBJ2-7, with D tentatively TRBD2 (5 bases). Trimming stripped 6 bases from V and 4 bases from J, with 19 bases between. This CDR3 spans 14 amino acids. Germline CDR1 SQVTM, CDR2 ANQGSEA.

V gene TRBV7-2 combines with J gene TRBJ1-5; D gene unclear. V lost 4 bases and J 5 bases, leaving 9 bases between the germline ends. CDR1 and CDR2 (germline): SGHTA, FQGNSA. The CDR3 has 13 residues. The CDR3 nucleotides are TGTGCCAGCAGCTCCCAGAGCGATCAGCCCCAGCATTTT. Protein product: CASSSQSDQPQHF.

This clonotype has ten or more counts. This chain joins TRBV5-1 and TRBJ2-2; no firm D call. V was pared by 1 base and J by 6 bases, with 13 bases between. CDR3 length: 15 amino acids. Germline lookup yields CDR1 SGHRS and CDR2 YFSETQ. This CDR3 is CASSLNTESSGELFF. The CDR3 DNA reads as TGCGCCAGCAGCTTGAACACCGAAAGTTCCGGGGAGCTGTTTTTT.

This clonotype has at least ten counts. The gene calls are TRBV7-8 and TRBJ2-3; the D call may be TRBD1 or TRBD2 (6 bases each). Trimming took 5 bases from V and 4 from J, leaving 16 bases between them. CDR3 length: 15 amino acids. Per germline, CDR1 SGHVS and CDR2 FQNEAQ. The CDR3 sequence is CASSDGGQGADTQYF. Here the CDR3 DNA reads TGTGCCAGCAGCGATGGGGGGCAGGGAGCAGATACGCAGTATTTT.

This clonotype showed up many times. The chain links TRBV6-2 or TRBV6-3 to TRBJ2-7, with D maybe TRBD1 (6 bases). Trimming stripped 6 bases from V and 5 bases from J, with 14 bases between. This CDR3 comprises 13 residues. Germline CDR1 and CDR2: MNHEY and SVGEGT. CDR3 sequence: CASSLIQGNEQYF. CDR3 bases: TGTGCCAGCAGCCTGATACAGGGTAACGAGCAGTACTTC.

This clonotype has a count of ten or more. The J gene is TRBJ2-5, the V gene TRBV11-2, with TRBD2 matching 10 bases. The V gene end was trimmed by 5 bases and the J gene end by 4 bases; junction bases not matched to a gene: 16. Germline values: CDR1 SGHAT, CDR2 FQNNGV. This CDR3 region has 18 residues. CDR3: CASSKGWTSGAEGETQYF. DNA of the CDR3: TGTGCCAGCAGCAAAGGGTGGACTAGCGGAGCGGAGGGAGAGACCCAGTACTTC.

The chain combines TRBV7-2 with TRBJ2-7, with 9 bases that match TRBD2. The CDR3 spans 15 residues. Unmatched junction bases numbered 7, after V lost 6 bases and J lost 1 base. Germline loops: CDR1 SGHTA, CDR2 FQGNSA. The CDR3 is CASSFQREASYEQYF. The CDR3, as DNA: TGTGCCAGCAGTTTTCAGCGGGAGGCTTCCTACGAGCAGTACTTC.

This clonotype appeared many times. The rearrangement uses TRBV15 and TRBJ1-5; D gene unclear. Looked up from germline, CDR1 is LNHNV and CDR2 is YYDKDF (reference sequence). V shed 5 bases and J shed 2 bases, with 22 bases lying between them. The CDR3 is 18 amino acids. This CDR3 reads CATSPVGDGRYGNQPQHF. The CDR3 nucleotides are TGTGCCACCAGCCCCGTAGGCGATGGGCGATATGGCAATCAGCCCCAGCATTTT.

A few counts support this clonotype. The chain joins TRBV20-1 to TRBJ2-7; 14 bases are shared with TRBD2. V was pared by 3 bases and J by 2 bases, with 18 bases of the junction left unmatched. Germline CDR1 and CDR2: DFQATT and SNEGSKA (reference sequence). CDR3 length: 20 residues. CDR3: CSARGLIGLAGGHTTYEQYF. CDR3 DNA sequence: TGCAGTGCTAGGGGGCTGATTGGACTAGCGGGAGGCCACACTACCTACGAGCAGTACTTC.

This clonotype was observed many times. The chain combines TRBV10-2 with TRBJ1-5; no clear D. The CDR3 is made up of 14 amino acids. V lost 2 bases and J lost 3, with 8 bases in between. The germline gives CDR1 WSHSY, CDR2 SAAADI. Here the CDR3 reads CASSEIRPNQPQHF. CDR3 DNA sequence: TGCGCCAGCAGTGAGATCCGGCCCAATCAGCCCCAGCATTTT.

The chain uses TRBV5-6 and TRBJ1-1, with 7 nucleotides matching TRBD1. The CDR3 sequence is 15 residues long. V shed 4 bases, J shed 0 bases, and the junction held 6 bases outside the gene matches. CDR1 is SGHDT and CDR2 is YYEEEE in the germline V gene. CDR3 residues: CASSIQGPLNTEAFF. In nucleotides, the CDR3 is TGTGCCAGCAGCATACAGGGGCCCCTGAACACTGAAGCTTTCTTT. Using reference TRBV5-6 and TRBJ1-1 for the parts outside the CDR3, the full variable domain is DAGVTQSPTHLIKTRGQQVTLRCSPKSGHDTVSWYQQALGQGPQFIFQYYEEEERQRGNFPDRFSGHQFPNYSSELNVNALLLGDSALYLCASSIQGPLNTEAFFGQGTRLTVV.